Presented here are 21 T cell receptor beta chains from one specimen sequenced in a study of blood T cell repertoires in COVID-19 (dated by TCRdb to 2020 to 2022). Library construction relied on the immunoSEQ multiplex PCR assay. Drawn from immuneACCESS, this table holds only the in-frame rearrangements with V and J called that TCRdb kept. Clones are partly lost; checked studies trace under half to an unresolved V gene and leave the rest unexplained. The sample data list roughly 42,000 clones, and about 90% of these were observed just once. About 4.3% of the sample comes from the top ten. The sample consisted of peripheral blood. The source of these receptors is a man between 60 and 75 years old with acute or convalescent COVID-19.

The chain carries TRBV19 and TRBJ2-3, with D possibly TRBD2 on 5 matching bases. Trimming removed 4 bases from V and 3 bases from J, with 11 bases in between. Germline lookup yields CDR1 LNHDA and CDR2 SQIVND (reference sequence). The CDR3 covers 14 residues. The CDR3 coding sequence is TGTGCCAGTAGTACCTGGGAGTGGACAGATACGCAGTATTTT. This translates into CASSTWEWTDTQYF.

This clone was seen a handful of times. The chain has TRBV27 and TRBJ2-2; D might be TRBD1 (6 bases). Trimming took 5 bases from V and 1 from J, leaving 11 bases between them. This CDR3 comprises 15 residues. CDR1 MNHEY and CDR2 SMNVEV come from the germline V gene (reference sequence). DNA for the CDR3: TGTGCCAGCAGTCAGCAACAGGGGAACACCGGGGAGCTGTTTTTT. This gives the protein CASSQQQGNTGELFF.

The chain recombines TRBV21-1 with TRBJ1-2; TRBD1 is the table's D call and was not checked against the DNA. TRBV21-1 is assigned pseudogene status. The CDR3 length is 15 residues. The CDR3 DNA reads TGTGCCAGCAGCAAATATTGGACAGGGGGCTATGGCTACACCTTC. Its protein product is CASSKYWTGGYGYTF.

There are a few counts of this clone. The chain combines TRBV19 with TRBJ1-6; 8 nucleotides match TRBD1. Germline CDR1 reads LNHDA; CDR2 reads SQIVND (reference sequence). CDR3 length: 15 residues. With 6 bases clipped from V and 9 bases from J, the junction kept 10 bases outside the gene matches. The CDR3 reads CASSQGQGRTSPLHF. DNA for the CDR3: TGTGCCAGTAGCCAAGGACAGGGTAGAACTTCACCCCTCCACTTT.

The chain combines TRBV5-1 with TRBJ1-5, with 7 bases that match TRBD1. This CDR3 is 15 amino acids long. CDR1 is SGHRS and CDR2 is YFSETQ in the germline V gene. V lost 0 bases, J lost 2 bases, and 2 bases stayed unmatched. The CDR3 here is CASSLAGTGNQPQHF. The CDR3 DNA is TGCGCCAGCAGCTTGGCCGGGACAGGCAATCAGCCCCAGCATTTT.

The J gene is TRBJ2-2, the V gene TRBV4-3, with 10 bases that match TRBD2. J was trimmed by 7 bases and V by 0 bases; bases with no gene match: 11. The CDR3 has 18 amino acids. CDR1 LGHNA and CDR2 YSLEER come from the germline V gene. CDR3 loop: CASSQDLRRLAGGGELFF. Here the CDR3 DNA reads TGCGCCAGCAGCCAAGATCTCCGACGACTAGCGGGTGGCGGGGAGCTGTTTTTT.

The V and J genes are TRBV5-6 and TRBJ1-2; 8 nucleotides align to TRBD1. Trimming took 5 bases from V and 4 from J; bases not matched to a gene: 10. The length of the CDR3 is 15 residues. Germline CDR1 is SGHDT and CDR2 is YYEEEE. The CDR3 loop is CASRTWDRTIYGYTF. DNA of the CDR3: TGTGCCAGCAGGACCTGGGACAGGACAATCTATGGCTACACCTTC. The variable domain in full, completed from reference TRBV5-6 and TRBJ1-2, reads DAGVTQSPTHLIKTRGQQVTLRCSPKSGHDTVSWYQQALGQGPQFIFQYYEEEERQRGNFPDRFSGHQFPNYSSELNVNALLLGDSALYLCASRTWDRTIYGYTFGSGTRLTVV.

The CDR3 loop is CAWRHSDRGPYGYTF. The CDR3 DNA reads TGTGCCTGGAGACATTCGGACAGGGGGCCCTATGGCTACACCTTC. This rearrangement joins TRBV30 to TRBJ1-2; 11 nucleotides line up with TRBD1. The CDR3 is 15 residues long. Trimming at V came to 3 bases and at J to 4 bases, leaving 7 bases not matched to a gene. Germline V gene sequence: CDR1 GTSNPN, CDR2 SVGIG (reference sequence).

This chain links TRBV6-5 with TRBJ1-1; 8 bases align to TRBD1. J gave up 3 bases and V 4 bases, and 7 bases lay outside the gene matches. The CDR3 has 15 residues. Germline values: CDR1 MNHEY, CDR2 SVGAGI. The DNA of the CDR3 is TGTGCCAGCAGTTCCCGCTTGACAGGGGACACTGAAGCTTTCTTT. This gives the protein CASSSRLTGDTEAFF.

The chain joins TRBV7-3 to TRBJ2-1; 7 positions agree with TRBD2. The CDR3 is 16 amino acids. J gave up 2 bases and V 2 bases, and 6 bases lay outside the gene matches. Germline values: CDR1 SGHTA, CDR2 FQGTGA. The CDR3 sequence is CASSLDGRGAYNEQFF. The CDR3 DNA is TGTGCCAGCAGCTTAGACGGTCGGGGGGCCTACAATGAGCAGTTCTTC.

The V gene is TRBV28, the J gene TRBJ2-3; possibly TRBD1 for D (6 bases). CDR3 length equals 17 residues. The germline V gene has CDR1 MDHEN and CDR2 SYDVKM. Deletions cut 1 base from V and 2 bases from J, with 16 bases between. CDR3 coding DNA: TGTGCCAGCAGTTTATCGCCACAGGGTTCGGACACAGATACGCAGTATTTT. Translated: CASSLSPQGSDTDTQYF.

The rearrangement uses TRBV4-3 and TRBJ2-1, with TRBD1 as a possible D gene (5 bases). This CDR3 region has 14 residues. Germline V gene sequence: CDR1 LGHNA, CDR2 YSLEER. V gave up 0 bases and J gave up 6 bases, with 9 bases separating them. The CDR3 reads CASSQDGRVNEQFF. The CDR3 nucleotides are TGCGCCAGCAGCCAAGATGGCAGGGTCAATGAGCAGTTCTTC.

As to this clone: One end of the junction varies from germline; a read error may be responsible. V and J are TRBV6-2 or TRBV6-3 and TRBJ2-3; tentative D call: TRBD1 (7 bases). The CDR3 has 15 amino acids. In germline, CDR1 is MNHEY, CDR2 SVGEGT. This CDR3 is CAGSPGGPRTDTQYF. CDR3 DNA sequence: TGTGCCGGCAGTCCAGGGGGGCCGCGGACAGATACGCAGTATTTT.

The chain joins TRBV19 to TRBJ1-2, with D unresolved. Germline V lookup: CDR1 LNHDA, CDR2 SQIVND (reference sequence). The V gene lost 0 bases and the J gene lost 4 bases, with 27 bases spanning the gap. This CDR3 has 20 amino acids. The CDR3 DNA reads TGTGCCAGTAGTATAGACGTGGGAGGCGTTGAACTGAGCGATTTCTATGGCTACACCTTC. Its translation: CASSIDVGGVELSDFYGYTF.

The chain carries TRBV10-3 and TRBJ1-3; no clear D. The V end lost 4 bases, the J end lost 0 bases, and 7 bases lay between the germline ends. Germline assignment: CDR1 ENHRY and CDR2 SYGVKD. The CDR3 is 14 amino acids. CDR3 coding DNA: TGTGCCATCAGTGGTGATAGCTCTGGAAACACCATATATTTT. Amino acids: CAISGDSSGNTIYF.

The chain combines TRBV18 with TRBJ1-1; unclear D gene. The length of the CDR3 is 15 residues. Trimming pared 1 base from V and 1 base from J, leaving 10 bases between. Germline lookup yields CDR1 KGHSH and CDR2 LQKENI. The CDR3: CASSPRTGKNTEAFF. CDR3 bases: TGTGCCAGCTCACCACGGACTGGGAAGAACACTGAAGCTTTCTTT. The full variable domain, with the rest looked up from reference TRBV18 and TRBJ1-1, is NAGVMQNPRHLVRRRGQEARLRCSPMKGHSHVYWYRQLPEEGLKFMVYLQKENIIDESGMPKERFSAEFPKEGPSILRIQQVVRGDSAAYFCASSPRTGKNTEAFFGQGTRLTVV.

Here the CDR3 reads CASSRDRPGWSEAFF. In DNA, the CDR3 is TGTGCCAGCTCAAGGGACAGGCCCGGTTGGAGTGAAGCTTTCTTT. J is TRBJ1-1 and V is TRBV18, with 8 bases matching TRBD1. After removal of 5 bases from V and 7 bases from J, the junction contained 12 bases not matched to a gene. The CDR3 has 15 residues. Germline CDR1 and CDR2: KGHSH and LQKENI.

This clone was counted between two and nine times. V gene TRBV11-2 combines with J gene TRBJ2-1; maybe TRBD1 (5 bases). Germline V gene data show CDR1 as SGHAT and CDR2 as FQNNGV. V dropped 5 bases and J dropped 4 bases, with 12 bases sitting between them. The CDR3 is made up of 14 amino acids. CDR3 DNA sequence: TGTGCCAGCAGCCGACAGAATCTTTACAATGAGCAGTTCTTC. Translation: CASSRQNLYNEQFF.

This chain joins TRBV7-2 and TRBJ2-4; 10 bases line up with TRBD2. CDR3 size: 16 residues. Trimming at V came to 7 bases and at J to 1 base, leaving 7 bases not matched to a gene. From germline, CDR1 is SGHTA and CDR2 FQGNSA. DNA of the CDR3: TGTGCCAGCACCCTAAATAGCGGGGGGGCCAAAAACATTCAGTACTTC. Its protein is CASTLNSGGAKNIQYF.

The gene calls are TRBV5-1 and TRBJ1-2; D possibly corresponds to TRBD1 (5 bases). This CDR3 region has 12 residues. In germline, CDR1 is SGHRS, CDR2 YFSETQ. Trimming removed 4 bases at V and 6 bases at J, with 10 bases between. CDR3 residues: CASSQGYDGYTF. CDR3 in DNA: TGCGCCAGCAGCCAGGGTTATGATGGCTACACCTTC.

The chain is built from TRBV28 and TRBJ1-5; TRBD1 aligns across 8 bases. The V gene's germline CDR1 is MDHEN and CDR2 SYDVKM. V trimming: 1 base; J trimming: 1 base; junction bases outside the gene matches: 9. The CDR3 has 18 residues. CDR3 sequence (DNA): TGTGCCAGCAGTTTATCCAGGGGGCTCGGTTCGAGCAATCAGCCCCAGCATTTT. Protein: CASSLSRGLGSSNQPQHF.